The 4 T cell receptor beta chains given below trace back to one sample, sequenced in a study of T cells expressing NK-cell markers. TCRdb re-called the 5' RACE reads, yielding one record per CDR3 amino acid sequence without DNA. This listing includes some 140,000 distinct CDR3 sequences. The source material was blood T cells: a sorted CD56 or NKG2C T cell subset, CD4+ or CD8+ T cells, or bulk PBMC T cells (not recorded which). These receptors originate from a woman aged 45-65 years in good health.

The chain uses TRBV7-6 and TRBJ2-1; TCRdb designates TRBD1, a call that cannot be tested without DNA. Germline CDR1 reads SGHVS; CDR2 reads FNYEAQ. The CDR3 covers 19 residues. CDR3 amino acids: CASSLAVRIEGRIFNEQFF.

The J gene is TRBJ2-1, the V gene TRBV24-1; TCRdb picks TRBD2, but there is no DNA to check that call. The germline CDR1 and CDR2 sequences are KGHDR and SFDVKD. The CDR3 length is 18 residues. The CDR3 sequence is CATSDLRSTSGNYNEQFF.

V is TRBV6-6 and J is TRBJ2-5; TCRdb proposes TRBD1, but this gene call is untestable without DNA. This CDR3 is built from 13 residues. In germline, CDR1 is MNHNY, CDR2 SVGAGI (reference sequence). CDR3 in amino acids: CATVEGWGETQYF.

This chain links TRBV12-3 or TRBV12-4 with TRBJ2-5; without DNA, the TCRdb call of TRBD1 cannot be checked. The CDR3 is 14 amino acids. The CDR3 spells CASSPDSVRETQYF.